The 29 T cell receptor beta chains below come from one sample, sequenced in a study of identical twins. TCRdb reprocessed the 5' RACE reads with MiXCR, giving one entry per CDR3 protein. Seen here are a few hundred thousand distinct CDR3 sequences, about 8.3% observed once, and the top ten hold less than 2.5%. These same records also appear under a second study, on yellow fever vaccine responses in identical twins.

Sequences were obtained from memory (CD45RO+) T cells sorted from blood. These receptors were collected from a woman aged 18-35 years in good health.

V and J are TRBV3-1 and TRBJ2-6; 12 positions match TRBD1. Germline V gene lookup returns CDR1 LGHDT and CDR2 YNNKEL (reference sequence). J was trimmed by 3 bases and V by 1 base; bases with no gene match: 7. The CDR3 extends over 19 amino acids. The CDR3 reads CASSQVLGTGGFGANVLTF. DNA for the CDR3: TGTGCCAGCAGCCAAGTTCTAGGGACAGGGGGCTTTGGGGCCAACGTCCTGACTTTC.

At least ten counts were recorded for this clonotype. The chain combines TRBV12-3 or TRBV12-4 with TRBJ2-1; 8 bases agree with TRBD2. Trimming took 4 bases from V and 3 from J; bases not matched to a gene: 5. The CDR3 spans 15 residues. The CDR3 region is CASSSRLAGYNEQFF. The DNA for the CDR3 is TGTGCCAGCAGTTCCCGGCTAGCGGGCTACAATGAGCAGTTCTTC.

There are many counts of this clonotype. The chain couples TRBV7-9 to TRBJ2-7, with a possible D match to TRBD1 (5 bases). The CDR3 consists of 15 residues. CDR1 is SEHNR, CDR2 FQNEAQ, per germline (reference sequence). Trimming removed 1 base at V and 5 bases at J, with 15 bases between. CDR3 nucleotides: TGTGCCAGCAGCTTAGGGTCAGGGAATCTCGACGAGCAGTACTTC. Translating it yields CASSLGSGNLDEQYF. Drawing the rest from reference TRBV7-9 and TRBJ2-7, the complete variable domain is DTGVSQNPRHKITKRGQNVTFRCDPISEHNRLYWYRQTLGQGPEFLTYFQNEAQLEKSRLLSDRFSAERPKGSFSTLEIQRTEQGDSAMYLCASSLGSGNLDEQYFGPGTRLTVT.

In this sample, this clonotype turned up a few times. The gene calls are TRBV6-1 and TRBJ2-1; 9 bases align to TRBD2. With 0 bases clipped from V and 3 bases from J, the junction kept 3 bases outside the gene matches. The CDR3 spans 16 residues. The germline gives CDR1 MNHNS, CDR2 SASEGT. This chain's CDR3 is CASSEAASGDYNEQFF. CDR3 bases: TGTGCCAGCAGTGAAGCGGCTAGCGGGGACTACAATGAGCAGTTCTTC.

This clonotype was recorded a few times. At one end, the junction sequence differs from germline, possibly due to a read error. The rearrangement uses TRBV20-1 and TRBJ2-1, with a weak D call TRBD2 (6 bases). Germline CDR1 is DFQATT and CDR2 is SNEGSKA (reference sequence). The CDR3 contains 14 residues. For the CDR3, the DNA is TGCAGTGCCCCTACTAGCAACTCCCACAATGAGCAGTTCTTC. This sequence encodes CSAPTSNSHNEQFF.

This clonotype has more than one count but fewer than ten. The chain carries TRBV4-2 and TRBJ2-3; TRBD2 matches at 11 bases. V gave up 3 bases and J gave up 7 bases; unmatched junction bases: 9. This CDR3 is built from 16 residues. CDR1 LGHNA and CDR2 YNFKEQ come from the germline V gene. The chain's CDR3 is CASSQEVAGGLNTQYF. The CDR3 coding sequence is TGTGCCAGCAGCCAGGAGGTAGCGGGGGGGCTCAATACGCAGTATTTT.

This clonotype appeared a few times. This CDR3 reads CAISAAGVNQPQHF. CDR3 coding DNA: TGTGCCATCAGTGCTGCAGGAGTCAATCAGCCCCAGCATTTT. The chain couples TRBV10-3 to TRBJ1-5; the D is unclear. Per the germline V gene, CDR1 is ENHRY and CDR2 is SYGVKD. Trimming left V 4 bases short and J 3 bases short, with 10 bases between. This CDR3 region has 14 residues.

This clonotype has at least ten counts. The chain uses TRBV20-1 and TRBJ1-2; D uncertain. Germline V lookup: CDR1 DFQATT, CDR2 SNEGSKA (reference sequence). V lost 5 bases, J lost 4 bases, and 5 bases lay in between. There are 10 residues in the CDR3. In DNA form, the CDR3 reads TGCAGTGCTGCCAGCTATGGCTACACCTTC. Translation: CSAASYGYTF.

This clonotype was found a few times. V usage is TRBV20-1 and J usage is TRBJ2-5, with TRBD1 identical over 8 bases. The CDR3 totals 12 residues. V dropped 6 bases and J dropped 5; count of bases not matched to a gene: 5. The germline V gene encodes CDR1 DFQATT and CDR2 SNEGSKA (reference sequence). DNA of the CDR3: TGCAGTGCAGCAGGGGGCGATGAGACCCAGTACTTC. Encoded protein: CSAAGGDETQYF.

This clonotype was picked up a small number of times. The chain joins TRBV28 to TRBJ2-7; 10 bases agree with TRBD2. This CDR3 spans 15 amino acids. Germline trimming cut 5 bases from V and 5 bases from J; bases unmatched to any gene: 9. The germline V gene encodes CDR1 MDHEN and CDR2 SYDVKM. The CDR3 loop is CASSIPSGSINEQYF. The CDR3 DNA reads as TGTGCCAGCAGTATTCCTAGCGGGAGTATCAACGAGCAGTACTTC.

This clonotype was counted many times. The CDR3 DNA is TGCGCCAGCAGCCTTTCGGACAGTACCCCCTACAATGAGCAGTTCTTC. Its protein product is CASSLSDSTPYNEQFF. This rearrangement joins TRBV5-1 to TRBJ2-1, with TRBD1 as a possible D gene (6 bases). Trimming removed 4 bases at V and 2 bases at J, with 16 bases between. CDR3 size: 16 residues. In germline, CDR1 is SGHRS, CDR2 YFSETQ. Using reference TRBV5-1 and TRBJ2-1 for the parts outside the CDR3, the full variable domain is KAGVTQTPRYLIKTRGQQVTLSCSPISGHRSVSWYQQTPGQGLQFLFEYFSETQRNKGNFPGRFSGRQFSNSRSEMNVSTLELGDSALYLCASSLSDSTPYNEQFFGPGTRLTVL.

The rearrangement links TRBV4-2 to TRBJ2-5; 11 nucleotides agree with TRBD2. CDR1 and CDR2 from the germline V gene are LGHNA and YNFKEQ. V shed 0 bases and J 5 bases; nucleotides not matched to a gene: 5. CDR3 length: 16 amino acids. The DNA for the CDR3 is TGTGCCAGCAGCCAAGATCTAGCGGGGGGTGGGGAGACCCAGTACTTC. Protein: CASSQDLAGGGETQYF.

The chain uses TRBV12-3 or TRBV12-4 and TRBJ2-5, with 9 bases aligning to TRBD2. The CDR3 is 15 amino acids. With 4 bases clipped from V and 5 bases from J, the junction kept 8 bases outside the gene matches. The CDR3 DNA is TGTGCCAGCAGTTCCGGAGCGGGAGGCGAGGAGACCCAGTACTTC. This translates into CASSSGAGGEETQYF.

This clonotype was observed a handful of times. DNA of the CDR3: TGTGCCAGCAGCTTTTACGGGAGCTCCTACAATGAGCAGTTCTTC. The encoded protein is CASSFYGSSYNEQFF. The rearrangement uses TRBV11-2 and TRBJ2-1; perhaps TRBD2 as D (6 bases). CDR1 and CDR2 from the germline V gene are SGHAT and FQNNGV. The CDR3 has 15 residues. The germline V and J ends were trimmed by 3 bases and 0 bases, with 9 bases remaining between them.

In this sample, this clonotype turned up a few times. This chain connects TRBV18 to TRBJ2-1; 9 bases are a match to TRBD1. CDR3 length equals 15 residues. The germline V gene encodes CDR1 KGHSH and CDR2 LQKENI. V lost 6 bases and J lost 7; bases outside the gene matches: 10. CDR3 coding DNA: TGTGCCAGCTCTCGCCCCGGGACAGGGTATAATGAGCAGTTCTTC. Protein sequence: CASSRPGTGYNEQFF.

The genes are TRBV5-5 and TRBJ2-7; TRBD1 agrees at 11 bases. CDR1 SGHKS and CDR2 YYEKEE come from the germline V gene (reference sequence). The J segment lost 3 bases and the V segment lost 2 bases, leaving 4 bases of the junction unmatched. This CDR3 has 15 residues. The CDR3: CASSLWGQGDYEQYF. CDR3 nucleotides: TGTGCCAGCAGCTTATGGGGACAGGGGGACTACGAGCAGTACTTC.

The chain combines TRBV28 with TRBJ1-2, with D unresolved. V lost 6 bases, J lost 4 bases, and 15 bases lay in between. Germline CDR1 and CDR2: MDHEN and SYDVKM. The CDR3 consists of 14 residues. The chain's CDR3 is CASRTGRQPYGYTF. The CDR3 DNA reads TGTGCCAGCAGAACCGGGAGGCAGCCCTATGGCTACACCTTC.

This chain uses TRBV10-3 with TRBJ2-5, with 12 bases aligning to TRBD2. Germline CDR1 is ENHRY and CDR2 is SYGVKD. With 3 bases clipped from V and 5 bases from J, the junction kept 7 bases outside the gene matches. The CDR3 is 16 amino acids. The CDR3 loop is CAISDSPTSGSETQYF. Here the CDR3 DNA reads TGTGCCATCAGTGATTCCCCGACTAGCGGGAGTGAGACCCAGTACTTC.

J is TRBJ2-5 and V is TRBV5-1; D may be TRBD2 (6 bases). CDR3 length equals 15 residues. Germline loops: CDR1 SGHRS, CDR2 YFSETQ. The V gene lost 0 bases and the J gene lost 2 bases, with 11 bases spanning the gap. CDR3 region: CASSLGGGTQETQYF. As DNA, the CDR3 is TGCGCCAGCAGCTTGGGGGGCGGGACGCAAGAGACCCAGTACTTC.

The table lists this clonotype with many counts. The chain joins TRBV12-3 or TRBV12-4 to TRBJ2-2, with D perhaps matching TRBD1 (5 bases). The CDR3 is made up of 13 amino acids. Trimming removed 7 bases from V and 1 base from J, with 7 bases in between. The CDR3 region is CASTTGNTGELFF. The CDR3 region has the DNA TGTGCCAGCACCACAGGGAACACCGGGGAGCTGTTTTTT.

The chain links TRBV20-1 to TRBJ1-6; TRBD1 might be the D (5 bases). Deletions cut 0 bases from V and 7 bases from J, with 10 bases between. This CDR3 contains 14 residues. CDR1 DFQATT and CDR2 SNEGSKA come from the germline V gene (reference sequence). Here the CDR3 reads CSARDRVRNSPLHF. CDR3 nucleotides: TGCAGTGCTAGAGACAGGGTTAGGAATTCACCCCTCCACTTT.

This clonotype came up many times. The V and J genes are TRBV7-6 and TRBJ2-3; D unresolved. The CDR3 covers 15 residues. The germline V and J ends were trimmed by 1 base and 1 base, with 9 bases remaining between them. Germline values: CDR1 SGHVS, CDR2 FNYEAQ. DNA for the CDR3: TGTGCCAGCAGCTTAGGTTCGGTTCGCACAGATACGCAGTATTTT. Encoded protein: CASSLGSVRTDTQYF. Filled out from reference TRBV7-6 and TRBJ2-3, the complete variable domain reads GAGVSQSPRYKVTKRGQDVALRCDPISGHVSLYWYRQALGQGPEFLTYFNYEAQQDKSGLPNDRFSAERPEGSISTLTIQRTEQRDSAMYRCASSLGSVRTDTQYFGPGTRLTVL.

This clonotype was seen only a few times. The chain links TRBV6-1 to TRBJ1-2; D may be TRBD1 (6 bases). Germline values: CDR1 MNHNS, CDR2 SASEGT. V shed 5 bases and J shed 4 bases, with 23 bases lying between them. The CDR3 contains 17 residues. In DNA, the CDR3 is TGTGCCAGCAGTAGAAACCTTCTCCAGGGGAGAGGCTATGGCTACACCTTC. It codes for CASSRNLLQGRGYGYTF.

As DNA, the CDR3 is TGCAGTGCTAGAGATACGGGGGTGGAAACTGAAGCTTTCTTT. Translation: CSARDTGVETEAFF. V and J are TRBV20-1 and TRBJ1-1; D might be TRBD1 (5 bases). V dropped 0 bases and J dropped 5 bases, with 13 bases sitting between them. Germline assignment: CDR1 DFQATT and CDR2 SNEGSKA (reference sequence). This CDR3 has 14 amino acids.

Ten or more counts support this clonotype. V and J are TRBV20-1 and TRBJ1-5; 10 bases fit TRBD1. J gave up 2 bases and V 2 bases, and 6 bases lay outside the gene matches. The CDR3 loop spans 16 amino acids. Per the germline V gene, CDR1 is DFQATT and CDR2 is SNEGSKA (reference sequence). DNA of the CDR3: TGCAGTGCTAGACCGTCCGGGACAGGGGGCAATCAGCCCCAGCATTTT. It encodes CSARPSGTGGNQPQHF.

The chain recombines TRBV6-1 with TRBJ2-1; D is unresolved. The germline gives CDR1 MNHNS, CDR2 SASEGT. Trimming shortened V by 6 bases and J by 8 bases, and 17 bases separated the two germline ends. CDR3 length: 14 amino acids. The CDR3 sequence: CASSRTPGAHEQFF. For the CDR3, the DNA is TGTGCCAGCAGCCGTACCCCGGGCGCGCATGAGCAGTTCTTC.

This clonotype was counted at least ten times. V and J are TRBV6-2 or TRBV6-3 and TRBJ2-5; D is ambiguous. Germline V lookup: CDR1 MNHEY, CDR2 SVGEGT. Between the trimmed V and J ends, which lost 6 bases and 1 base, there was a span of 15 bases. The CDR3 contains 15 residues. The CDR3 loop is CASSLRWMGQETQYF. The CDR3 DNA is TGTGCCAGCAGCCTTCGGTGGATGGGCCAAGAGACCCAGTACTTC.

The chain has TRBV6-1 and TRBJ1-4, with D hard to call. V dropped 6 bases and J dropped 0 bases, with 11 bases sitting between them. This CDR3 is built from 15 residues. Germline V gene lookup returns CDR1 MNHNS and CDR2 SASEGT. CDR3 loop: CASSLTPATNEKLFF. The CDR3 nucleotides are TGTGCCAGCAGCTTGACACCGGCAACTAATGAAAAACTGTTTTTT.

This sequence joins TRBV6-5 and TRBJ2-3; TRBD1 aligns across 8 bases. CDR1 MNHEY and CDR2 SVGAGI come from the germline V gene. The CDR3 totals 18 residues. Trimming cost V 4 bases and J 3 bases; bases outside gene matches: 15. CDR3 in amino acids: CASSLRYAGTGDTDTQYF. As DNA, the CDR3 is TGTGCCAGCAGTTTGAGATATGCCGGGACAGGCGATACAGATACGCAGTATTTT.